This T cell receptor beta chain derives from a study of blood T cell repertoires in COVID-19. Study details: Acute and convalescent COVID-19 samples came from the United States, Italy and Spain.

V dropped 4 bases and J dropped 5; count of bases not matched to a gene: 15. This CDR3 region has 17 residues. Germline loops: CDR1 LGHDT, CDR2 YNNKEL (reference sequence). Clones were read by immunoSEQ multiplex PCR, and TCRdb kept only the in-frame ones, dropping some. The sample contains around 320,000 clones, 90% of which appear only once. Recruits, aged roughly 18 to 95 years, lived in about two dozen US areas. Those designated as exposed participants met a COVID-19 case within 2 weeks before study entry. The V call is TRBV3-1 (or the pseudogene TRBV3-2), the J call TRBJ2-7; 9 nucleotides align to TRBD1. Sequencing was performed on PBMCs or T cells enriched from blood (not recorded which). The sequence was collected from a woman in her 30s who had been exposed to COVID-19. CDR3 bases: TGTGCCAGCAGCCTCTACCTAGGGACAGGGAGGGGGCACGAGCAGTACTTC. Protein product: CASSLYLGTGRGHEQYF.